The 7 T cell receptor beta chains listed next were all sequenced from one sample in a study of shared clonotypes between healthy human individuals. Using immunoSEQ multiplex PCR, the repertoire was profiled, and TCRdb retains in-frame clones only, with some absent. The table records about 2.4 million clones, around 94% of them present only once. The sample consisted of naive CD4+ T cells sorted from blood. Indicated subset: CD45RA+ positively selected. The receptors stem from a man aged 18 to 30 in good health.

The rearrangement uses TRBV28 and TRBJ2-5; TRBD1 agrees at 10 bases. There are 16 residues in the CDR3. Germline loops: CDR1 MDHEN, CDR2 SYDVKM. V shed 2 bases and J 5 bases; nucleotides not matched to a gene: 8. The CDR3 region is CASSLLGQGVRETQYF. CDR3 coding DNA: TGTGCCAGCAGTTTACTTGGACAGGGGGTTAGGGAGACCCAGTACTTC.

J is TRBJ2-7 and V is TRBV28, with 8 positions matching TRBD2. The CDR3 sequence is 13 residues long. Germline V gene data show CDR1 as MDHEN and CDR2 as SYDVKM. Here the CDR3 reads CASGGTGPYEQYF. The CDR3, as DNA: TGTGCGAGCGGGGGAACAGGCCCCTACGAGCAGTACTTC.

V usage is TRBV2 and J usage is TRBJ1-2, with TRBD1 as a possible D gene (5 bases). This CDR3 spans 15 amino acids. Germline CDR1 is SNHLY and CDR2 is FYNNEI. V was pared by 7 bases and J by 4 bases, with 19 bases between. This CDR3 is CASTERGAGFYGYTF. The CDR3 bases are TGTGCCAGCACCGAAAGAGGGGCAGGGTTCTATGGCTACACCTTC. Full variable domain (missing parts from reference TRBV2 and TRBJ1-2): EPEVTQTPSHQVTQMGQEVILRCVPISNHLYFYWYRQILGQKVEFLVSFYNNEISEKSEIFDDQFSVERPDGSNFTLKIRSTKLEDSAMYFCASTERGAGFYGYTFGSGTRLTVV.

The V gene is TRBV18, the J gene TRBJ2-3; 7 nucleotides agree with TRBD1. Germline assignment: CDR1 KGHSH and CDR2 LQKENI. The CDR3 covers 17 residues. The junction had 7 bases not matched to a gene; V was cut back by 0 bases and J by 1 base. CDR3 amino acids: CASSPPETGTGTDTQYF. CDR3 DNA sequence: TGTGCCAGCTCACCACCTGAAACTGGGACAGGCACAGATACGCAGTATTTT. The variable domain in full, completed from reference TRBV18 and TRBJ2-3, reads NAGVMQNPRHLVRRRGQEARLRCSPMKGHSHVYWYRQLPEEGLKFMVYLQKENIIDESGMPKERFSAEFPKEGPSILRIQQVVRGDSAAYFCASSPPETGTGTDTQYFGPGTRLTVL.

This rearrangement joins TRBV5-4 to TRBJ2-5; 11 nucleotides agree with TRBD2. Germline CDR1 is SGHNT and CDR2 is YYREEE (reference sequence). This CDR3 contains 15 residues. J was trimmed by 5 bases and V by 4 bases; bases with no gene match: 7. The CDR3 sequence: CASSPPTSGTETQYF. The CDR3 bases are TGTGCCAGCAGCCCCCCGACTAGCGGGACGGAGACCCAGTACTTC. Full variable domain (missing parts from reference TRBV5-4 and TRBJ2-5): ETGVTQSPTHLIKTRGQQVTLRCSSQSGHNTVSWYQQALGQGPQFIFQYYREEENGRGNFPPRFSGLQFPNYSSELNVNALELDDSALYLCASSPPTSGTETQYFGPGTRLLVL.

The rearrangement links TRBV6-1 to TRBJ2-1, with a possible D match to TRBD1 (6 bases). Trimming left V 5 bases short and J 0 bases short, with 11 bases between. Germline-derived CDR1 and CDR2 are MNHNS and SASEGT. This CDR3 contains 15 residues. The CDR3: CASSSQGNSYNEQFF. CDR3 nucleotide sequence: TGTGCCAGCAGTTCACAGGGAAACTCCTACAATGAGCAGTTCTTC.

The chain links TRBV7-9 to TRBJ1-6; the D is unclear. The length of the CDR3 is 17 residues. The V and J ends lost 5 bases and 0 bases respectively, with 14 bases between them. CDR1 SEHNR and CDR2 FQNEAQ come from the germline V gene (reference sequence). The CDR3 loop is CASSPSQASSYNSPLHF. CDR3 sequence (DNA): TGTGCCAGCAGCCCCTCGCAGGCCAGCTCCTATAATTCACCCCTCCACTTT.